A selection of T cell receptor beta chains follows, all from one sample in a study of a mutant IDH1 vaccine in newly diagnosed glioma. Sequenced by immunoSEQ multiplex PCR; TCRdb stores in-frame clones only, minus some. This table holds fewer than 40,000 clones, more than 80% found once. Their antigen targets remain unknown. The sequences come from PBMCs, collected from a glioma patient whose treatment included an IDH1 peptide vaccine. The source of these receptors is a woman aged 40 to 50 with glioma. Each CDR3 is given with its conserved first and last residue. Fields, in order: clone size, J gene, V gene, D gene, CDR3 DNA, CDR3 protein. D genes are given only for firm matches. Clone size appears in some rows only: once, few, many, or a class for an expanded clone.

. TRBJ2-7 TRBV7-8 TRBD1 TGTGCCAGCAGCCGAAGGGACAGGGGGCCGCACGTTGAGCAGTACTTC CASSRRDRGPHVEQYF
. TRBJ2-1 TRBV5-4 TRBD2 TGTGCCAGCAGCCTAGCGCCTAGCGGGAGCAATGAGCAGTTCTTC CASSLAPSGSNEQFF
. TRBJ2-7 TRBV5-4 . TGTGCCAGCAGCCTCCGCCCGGAGACAACTTACGAGCAGTACTTC CASSLRPETTYEQYF
. TRBJ2-7 TRBV6-5 . TGTGCCAGCAGTTACTCAGGGAGTGGCACCTACGAGCAGTACTTC CASSYSGSGTYEQYF
few TRBJ2-1 TRBV5-1 . TGCGCCAGCAGCCGATCAGACTACAATGAGCAGTTCTTC CASSRSDYNEQFF
once TRBJ2-7 TRBV7-6 . TGTGCCAGCAGCTTAGACCTCCGGGGGGCGCGCCATAACGAGCAGTACTTC CASSLDLRGARHNEQYF
. TRBJ2-1 TRBV5-1 . TGCGCCAGCAGCTTCTTGAACGTCCCGGGTGAGCAGTTCTTC CASSFLNVPGEQFF
. TRBJ2-7 TRBV25-1 TRBD2 TGTGCCAGCAGTGAAACGGGGGGTCGGGGTGAGCAGTACTTC CASSETGGRGEQYF
. TRBJ1-1 TRBV5-1 . TGCGCCAGCAGCCCCGACAGCATGAACACTGAAGCTTTCTTT CASSPDSMNTEAFF
. TRBJ2-5 TRBV19 TRBD2 TGTGCCAGTAGTATCCCGGGAGGGGGACAAGAGACCCAGTACTTC CASSIPGGGQETQYF
. TRBJ2-7 TRBV30 TRBD1 TGTGCCTGGAGTGTCGGGACAGGGGAGAGCGAGCAGTACTTC CAWSVGTGESEQYF
once TRBJ2-4 TRBV7-2 . TGTGCCAGCAGCCCGGAGATCGGAGCCAAAAACATTCAGTACTTC CASSPEIGAKNIQYF
. TRBJ2-7 TRBV5-6 . TGTGCCAGCAGCCGAGGCCTGTCGGGTATCTACGAGCAGTACTTC CASSRGLSGIYEQYF
once TRBJ1-1 TRBV6-1 TRBD1 TGTGCCAGCAGTGTCGACAGGGGGAACACTGAAGCTTTCTTT CASSVDRGNTEAFF
. TRBJ1-1 TRBV29-1 . TGCAGCGCCCTGGGGACGGGGAACACTGAAGCTTTCTTT CSALGTGNTEAFF
. TRBJ1-1 TRBV5-1 . TGCGCCAGCAGCCCAGGGACCACTGAAGCTTTCTTT CASSPGTTEAFF
. TRBJ2-7 TRBV11-3 TRBD2 TGTGCCAGCATCCGCGGGGGAGGGAGGGGCTACGAGCAGTACTTC CASIRGGGRGYEQYF
. TRBJ1-1 TRBV28 TRBD1 TGTGCCAGCAGTTCACCAGGACAGGGGATGAACACTGAAGCTTTCTTT CASSSPGQGMNTEAFF
. TRBJ2-1 TRBV10-3 TRBD2 TGTGCCGTCGGGGTAGCGGGGGCAGTGAGTGAGCAGTTCTTC CAVGVAGAVSEQFF
. TRBJ1-1 TRBV7-2 . TGTGCCAGCAGCTCTAGGGTTACGGTTGAAGCTTTCTTT CASSSRVTVEAFF
. TRBJ2-7 TRBV19 TRBD1 TGTGCCAGTAGTCACCCGGGGGACAGGGGCTACGAGCAGTACTTC CASSHPGDRGYEQYF
. TRBJ2-3 TRBV7-2 . TGTGCCAGCAGCCGACCAAACTCACCCTCAGATACGCAGTATTTT CASSRPNSPSDTQYF
. TRBJ2-3 TRBV6-4 TRBD2 TGTGCCAGCAGTGAAGGGGCTAGCGGTTCAGTCGATACGCAGTATTTT CASSEGASGSVDTQYF
few TRBJ2-1 TRBV7-3 . TGTGCCAGCAGCTTGGGGTCTAGCAATGAGCAGTTCTTC CASSLGSSNEQFF
. TRBJ1-1 TRBV9 . TGTGCCAGCAGCGTAGTTAAGGGGGGTCAGGGAGAAGCTTTCTTT CASSVVKGGQGEAFF
. TRBJ1-1 TRBV5-4 . TGTGCCAGCAGCTTGAGCCAGGGTAACACTGAAGCTTTCTTT CASSLSQGNTEAFF
. TRBJ1-6 TRBV29-1 TRBD1 TGCAGCGTCCAAAGGATCGGGACAGGGGGCGCCCTAGGTAATTCACCCCTCCACTTT CSVQRIGTGGALGNSPLHF
once TRBJ2-2 TRBV7-7 . TGTGCTAGCAGCTTAAGACCCGAACCCGGGGAGCTGTTTTTT CASSLRPEPGELFF
. TRBJ1-5 TRBV7-2 . TGTGCCAGCAGCTCCCAAGGTAATCAGCCCCAGCATTTT CASSSQGNQPQHF
. TRBJ2-3 TRBV7-8 . TGTGCCAGCAGCTTATCTTGGGGGCCCACAGATACGCAGTATTTT CASSLSWGPTDTQYF
. TRBJ2-7 TRBV5-1 TRBD1 TGCGCCAGCAGCTTGGCCCCACAGGGGGCCAACGAGCAGTACTTC CASSLAPQGANEQYF
once TRBJ1-6 TRBV5-1 . TGCGCCAGCAGCTCGGCACAGGTGGTCAATAATTCACCCCTCCACTTT CASSSAQVVNNSPLHF
. TRBJ2-7 TRBV7-2 TRBD2 TGTGCCAGCAGCTTACCTCGAGCGGGGGCTTACGAGCAGTACTTC CASSLPRAGAYEQYF
. TRBJ1-6 TRBV7-2 . TGTGCCAGCAGCTTAGGACCGAATAATTCACCCCTCCACTTT CASSLGPNNSPLHF
. TRBJ1-2 TRBV5-5 . TGTGCCAGCAGCTTTCATACGGGTATCTATGGCTACACCTTC CASSFHTGIYGYTF
. TRBJ2-7 TRBV30 . TGTGCCTGGAGTGTAGCGGACTCCTACGAGCAGTACTTC CAWSVADSYEQYF
. TRBJ1-2 TRBV10-2 TRBD1 TGCGCCAGCAGTGAGAACAGGGGGTACTATGGCTACACCTTC CASSENRGYYGYTF
. TRBJ1-4 TRBV5-8 TRBD1 TGTGCCAGCAGCACCGGGACAGATGGTGAAAAACTGTTTTTT CASSTGTDGEKLFF
. TRBJ1-1 TRBV6-5 TRBD1 TGTGCCAGCAGTTACTCCTCCAGGGGGATATCGACTGAAGCTTTCTTT CASSYSSRGISTEAFF
. TRBJ2-2 TRBV4-1 . TGCGCCAGCAGCCAAGTTGGGGGGTCGAACACCGGGGAGCTGTTTTTT CASSQVGGSNTGELFF
. TRBJ1-1 TRBV4-3 . TGCGCCAGCAGTTCCGGGGGGGGATCAGGCACTGAAGCTTTCTTT CASSSGGGSGTEAFF
. TRBJ2-1 TRBV7-7 TRBD1 TGTGCTAGCAGCCCGGGACAGGGGGCGATTGAGCAGTTCTTC CASSPGQGAIEQFF
. TRBJ1-2 TRBV6-1 . TGTGCCAGCAGTGATATGGGACCCGCGGGCTATGGCTACACCTTC CASSDMGPAGYGYTF
. TRBJ1-6 TRBV5-4 TRBD1 TGTGCCAGCAGACAGGACAGGGCGGTAGCACCCCTCCACTTT CASRQDRAVAPLHF
once TRBJ2-2 TRBV20-1 . TGCAGTGCTAGAGAATCGGGGGAGCTGTTTTTT CSARESGELFF
. TRBJ2-5 TRBV5-1 TRBD1 TGCGCCAGCAGCCCAGGGACAGGAGAGGAGACCCAGTACTTC CASSPGTGEETQYF
. TRBJ1-1 TRBV19 . TGTGCCAGTAGTATCGGGAAATCCCTCCGCTTT CASSIGKSLRF
. TRBJ1-4 TRBV29-1 TRBD1 TGCAGCGTGCAGGGGGCCCCTAATGAAAAACTGTTTTTT CSVQGAPNEKLFF
. TRBJ1-1 TRBV29-1 . TGCAGCGAAACGGGGCGGGTCTACAGGACTGAAGCTTTCTTT CSETGRVYRTEAFF
. TRBJ2-5 TRBV7-2 . TGTGCCAGCAGCTTAGGTGGCTACGAGACCCAGTACTTC CASSLGGYETQYF